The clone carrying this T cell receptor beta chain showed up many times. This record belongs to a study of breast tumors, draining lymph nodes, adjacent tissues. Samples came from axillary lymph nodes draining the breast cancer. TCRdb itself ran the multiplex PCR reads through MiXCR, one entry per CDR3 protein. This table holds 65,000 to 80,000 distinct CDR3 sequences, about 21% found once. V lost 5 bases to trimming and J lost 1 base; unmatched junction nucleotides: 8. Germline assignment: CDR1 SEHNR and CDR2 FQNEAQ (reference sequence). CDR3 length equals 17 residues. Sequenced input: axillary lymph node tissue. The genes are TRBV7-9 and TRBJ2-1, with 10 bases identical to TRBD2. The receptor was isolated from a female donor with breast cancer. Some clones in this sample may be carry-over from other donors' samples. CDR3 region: CASSRSTSGISYNEQFF. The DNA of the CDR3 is TGTGCCAGCAGCCGAAGTACTAGCGGGATTTCCTACAATGAGCAGTTCTTC.